The rows below give T cell receptor beta chains drawn from one sample of a study of OX40 agonist ivuxolimab in advanced cancers. The table came from immunoSEQ multiplex PCR; TCRdb's copy has only in-frame clones and leaves some out. Of about 100,000 clones listed, approximately 87% are singletons. The material was CD4+ or CD8+ T cells sorted from blood, obtained in a trial of the OX40 agonist ivuxolimab. All receptors come from an adult with an advanced solid tumor such as melanoma, head and neck, liver or kidney cancer. Both conserved end residues are part of each CDR3. Fields, in order: J gene, D gene, V gene, clone size, CDR3 DNA, CDR3 protein. D genes are given only for firm matches. The size field is filled for only some rows; it gives once, few, many or a size class.

TRBJ2-1 | . | TRBV9 | . | TGTGCCAGCAGCGTAGGCAACTACAATGAGCAGTTCTTC | CASSVGNYNEQFF
TRBJ1-1 | . | TRBV7-3 | . | TGTGCCAGCAGCTTAACCGGGACAAAGAACACTGAAGCTTTCTTT | CASSLTGTKNTEAFF
TRBJ1-2 | . | TRBV7-2 | . | TGTGCCAGCAGCCCGGACAGTCTCTATGGCTACACCTTC | CASSPDSLYGYTF
TRBJ2-3 | . | TRBV6-5 | . | TGTGCCAGCAGCCCCCTCGGGGGAGATACGCAGTATTTT | CASSPLGGDTQYF
TRBJ2-3 | . | TRBV6-6 | . | TGTGCCAGCAGTTACCAGGTTTCTAGCACAGATACGCAGTATTTT | CASSYQVSSTDTQYF
TRBJ2-2 | TRBD1 | TRBV7-3 | . | TGTGCCAGCAGCCCCCGACAGGGCATCGGGGAGCTGTTTTTT | CASSPRQGIGELFF
TRBJ2-7 | . | TRBV4-1 | once | TGCGCCAGCAGCCGGGACGGTTACTACGAGCAGTACTTC | CASSRDGYYEQYF
TRBJ2-3 | . | TRBV5-1 | . | TGCGCCAGCAGCTTGGCCAGGGGGGGCCGAAATACGCAGTATTTT | CASSLARGGRNTQYF
TRBJ1-1 | . | TRBV7-9 | . | TGTGCCAGCAGCCTGGGGGATAACACTGAAGCTTTCTTT | CASSLGDNTEAFF
TRBJ1-5 | . | TRBV5-1 | once | TGCGCCAGCAGCACTGGGACTCCCAATCAGCCCCAGCATTTT | CASSTGTPNQPQHF
TRBJ1-5 | . | TRBV2 | few | TGTGCCAGCAGTGAACAGGGCAGCGGAAGCCCCCAGCATTTT | CASSEQGSGSPQHF
TRBJ2-1 | . | TRBV7-3 | . | TGTGCCAGCAGCTTAGATTGGACGGCACCCTACAATGAGCAGTTCTTC | CASSLDWTAPYNEQFF
TRBJ1-5 | . | TRBV10-3 | . | TGTGCCATCAGTCCCGCCGACGGGAATCAGCCCCAGCATTTT | CAISPADGNQPQHF
TRBJ2-3 | . | TRBV11-2 | . | TGTGCCAGCAGCTTCGGACGAGATACGCAGTATTTT | CASSFGRDTQYF
TRBJ1-5 | . | TRBV19 | . | TGTGCCAGTAGTCCCTCAGGGTCGCGAAAGACCCAGCCCCAGCATTTT | CASSPSGSRKTQPQHF
TRBJ1-2 | . | TRBV30 | . | TGTGCCTGGAGTGTACAGGTCGGGGGGAACTATGGCTACACCTTC | CAWSVQVGGNYGYTF
TRBJ1-1 | . | TRBV6-5 | . | TGTGCCAGCAGTTACTCGAGGCACGGGAACACTGAAGCTTTCTTT | CASSYSRHGNTEAFF
TRBJ1-5 | . | TRBV30 | few | TGTGCCTGGAGTGTAGCAGGGGGCAATCAGCCCCAGCATTTT | CAWSVAGGNQPQHF
TRBJ2-7 | . | TRBV13 | . | TGTGCCAGCACCCGAGAGGGGGGGTCCTCCTACGAGCAGTACTTC | CASTREGGSSYEQYF
TRBJ2-1 | TRBD2 | TRBV28 | . | TGTGCCAGCAGTTTAGGGACTAGCGGGGGCTACAATGAGCAGTTCTTC | CASSLGTSGGYNEQFF
TRBJ2-2 | . | TRBV27 | . | TGTGCCAGCAGTCTACGTAGCTTGAACACCGGGGAGCTGTTTTTT | CASSLRSLNTGELFF
TRBJ2-1 | . | TRBV4-1 | . | TGCGCCAGCAGCCAAGCGGACATGGGTATGACGGTTTACAATGAGCAGTTCTTC | CASSQADMGMTVYNEQFF
TRBJ1-3 | . | TRBV27 | . | TGTGCCAGCTTATCTGTGGGGCTCTCTGGAAACACCATATATTTT | CASLSVGLSGNTIYF
TRBJ2-7 | . | TRBV5-4 | few | TGTGCCAGCAGCTTCCGGGACGGAACCTACGAGCAGTACTTC | CASSFRDGTYEQYF
TRBJ1-1 | . | TRBV18 | . | TGTGCCAGCACGCCCAGGGTTGGGACTGAAGCTTTCTTT | CASTPRVGTEAFF
TRBJ2-2 | . | TRBV5-5 | . | TGTGCCAGCAGCTTGTGGGTAGCTTACACCGGGGAGCTGTTTTTT | CASSLWVAYTGELFF
TRBJ1-2 | . | TRBV2 | . | TGTGCCAGCAGTGAGACAGGCGCTAACTATGGCTACACCTTC | CASSETGANYGYTF
TRBJ1-1 | TRBD1 | TRBV7-9 | once | TGTGCCAGCAGCTCAGGACAGGGGGCGCGTAACACTGAAGCTTTCTTT | CASSSGQGARNTEAFF
TRBJ1-2 | TRBD1 | TRBV2 | . | TGTGCCAGCAGTTTTCTTACAGGGGGCAATGGCTACACCTTC | CASSFLTGGNGYTF
TRBJ1-3 | . | TRBV6-1 | few | TGTGCCAGCAGTGAACTAAGCAGAGGTGGAAACACCATATATTTT | CASSELSRGGNTIYF
TRBJ2-2 | . | TRBV7-2 | . | TGTGCCAGCAGCTTCCTATCCACCGGGGAGCTGTTTTTT | CASSFLSTGELFF
TRBJ2-5 | . | TRBV7-2 | . | TGTGCCAGCAGCCCCTCTCTACTAGCCCGCGAGACCCAGTACTTC | CASSPSLLARETQYF
TRBJ2-2 | TRBD1 | TRBV7-9 | . | TGTGCCAGCAGCTCGTGGGACAGGGGGGACGGGGAGCTGTTTTTT | CASSSWDRGDGELFF
TRBJ2-1 | . | TRBV10-3 | . | TGTGCCATCAGTGACCAATCCAGGTTTTATGAGCAGTTCTTC | CAISDQSRFYEQFF
TRBJ2-4 | . | TRBV5-8 | . | TGTGCCAGCAGCTCACGGGACACTCTAGCCAAAAACATTCAGTACTTC | CASSSRDTLAKNIQYF
TRBJ2-1 | TRBD1 | TRBV9 | . | TGTGCCAGCAGCACCGGGACAGGGGGCTTTGAGCAGTTCTTC | CASSTGTGGFEQFF
TRBJ2-2 | TRBD1 | TRBV18 | . | TGTGCCAGCTCACCCCCAGACAGGGGAACCGGGGAGCTGTTTTTT | CASSPPDRGTGELFF
TRBJ2-1 | TRBD2 | TRBV7-9 | . | TGTGCCACCTCGACTAGCGGGAGTAATGAGCAGTTCTTC | CATSTSGSNEQFF
TRBJ2-3 | . | TRBV29-1 | . | TGCAGCGTTGGGGTAGCGGCTAGCACAGATACGCAGTATTTT | CSVGVAASTDTQYF
TRBJ2-3 | . | TRBV7-9 | . | TGTGCCAGCAGCTTACCCGGCGGCAGCACAGATACGCAGTATTTT | CASSLPGGSTDTQYF
TRBJ2-3 | . | TRBV7-2 | . | TGTGCCAGCAGCTTACGCCCAGCGGGCGCTAGCACAGATACGCAGTATTTT | CASSLRPAGASTDTQYF
TRBJ2-7 | . | TRBV30 | . | TGTGCCTGGAGACATGGACTGGGATCCTACGAGCAGTACTTC | CAWRHGLGSYEQYF
TRBJ2-6 | . | TRBV25-1 | . | TGTGCCAGCAGTGAGTTTTACGGGAACTCTGGGGCCAACGTCCTGACTTTC | CASSEFYGNSGANVLTF
TRBJ1-6 | . | TRBV6-6 | . | TGTGCCAGCAATGAAAATTCACCCCTCCACTTT | CASNENSPLHF
TRBJ1-5 | . | TRBV6-1 | . | TGTGCCAGCACGCCTAGGGAAAATCAGCCCCAGCATTTT | CASTPRENQPQHF
TRBJ2-6 | . | TRBV6-5 | . | TGTGCCATCCGGGACTCTGGGGCCAACGTCCTGACTTTC | CAIRDSGANVLTF
TRBJ2-7 | . | TRBV10-3 | few | TGTGCCATCTCAGTCGGCTCCTACGAGCAGTACTTC | CAISVGSYEQYF
TRBJ2-7 | . | TRBV9 | once | TGTGCCAGCAGCGTAGCTCCAGGGTACTACGAGCAGTACTTC | CASSVAPGYYEQYF
TRBJ1-2 | . | TRBV11-2 | . | TGTGCCAGCAGCTTAGTAAATGTAGGGCTTACCTTC | CASSLVNVGLTF
TRBJ2-5 | . | TRBV7-9 | . | TGTGCCAGCAGCTTAGAGGGCAGGGGGGAGGAGACCCAGTACTTC | CASSLEGRGEETQYF